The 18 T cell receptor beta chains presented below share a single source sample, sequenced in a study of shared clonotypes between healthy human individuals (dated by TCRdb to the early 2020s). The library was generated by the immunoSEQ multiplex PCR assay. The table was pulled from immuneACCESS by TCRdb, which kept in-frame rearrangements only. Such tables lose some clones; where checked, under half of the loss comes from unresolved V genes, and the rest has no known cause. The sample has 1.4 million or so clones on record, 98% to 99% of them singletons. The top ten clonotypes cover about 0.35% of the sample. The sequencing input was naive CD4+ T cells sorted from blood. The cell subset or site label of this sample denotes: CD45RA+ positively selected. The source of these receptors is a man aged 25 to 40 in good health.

CDR3 region: CAISDGRQGTNEQYF. Written as DNA, the CDR3 is TGTGCCATCAGTGACGGAAGACAGGGGACGAACGAGCAGTACTTC. This chain links TRBV10-3 with TRBJ2-7, with 8 bases lining up with TRBD1. J gave up 5 bases and V 3 bases, and 9 bases lay outside the gene matches. The CDR3 is 15 residues long. Looked up from germline, CDR1 is ENHRY and CDR2 is SYGVKD.

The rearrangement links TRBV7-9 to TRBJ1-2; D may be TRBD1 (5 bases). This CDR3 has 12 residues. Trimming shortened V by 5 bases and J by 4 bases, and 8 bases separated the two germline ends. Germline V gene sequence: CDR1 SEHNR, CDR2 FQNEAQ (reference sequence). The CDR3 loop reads CASSPDSYGYTF. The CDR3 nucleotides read TGTGCCAGCAGCCCAGACAGCTATGGCTACACCTTC.

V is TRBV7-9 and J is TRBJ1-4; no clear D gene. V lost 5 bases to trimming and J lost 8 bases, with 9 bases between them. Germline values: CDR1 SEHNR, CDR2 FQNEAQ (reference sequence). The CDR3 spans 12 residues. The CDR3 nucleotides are TGTGCCAGCAGCGCCCAGGCAGAAAAACTGTTTTTT. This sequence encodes CASSAQAEKLFF.

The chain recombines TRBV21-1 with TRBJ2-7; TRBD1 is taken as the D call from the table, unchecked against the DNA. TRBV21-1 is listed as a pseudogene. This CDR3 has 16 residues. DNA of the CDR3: TGTGCCAGCAGCCCCTCGGGCGCAGGGTTGGCCTACGAGCAGTACTTC. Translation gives CASSPSGAGLAYEQYF.

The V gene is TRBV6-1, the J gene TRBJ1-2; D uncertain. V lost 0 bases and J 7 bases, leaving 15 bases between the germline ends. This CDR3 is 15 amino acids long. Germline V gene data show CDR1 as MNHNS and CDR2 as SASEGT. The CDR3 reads CASSEAGRSEAGYTF. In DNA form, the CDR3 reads TGTGCCAGCAGTGAAGCAGGGAGGTCAGAGGCTGGCTACACCTTC.

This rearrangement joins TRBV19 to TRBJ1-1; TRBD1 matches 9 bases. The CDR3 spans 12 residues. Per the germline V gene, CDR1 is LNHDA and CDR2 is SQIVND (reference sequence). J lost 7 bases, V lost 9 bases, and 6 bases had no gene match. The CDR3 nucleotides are TGTGCCAGCGAGGGGACAGGGAGTGAAGCTTTCTTT. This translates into CASEGTGSEAFF.

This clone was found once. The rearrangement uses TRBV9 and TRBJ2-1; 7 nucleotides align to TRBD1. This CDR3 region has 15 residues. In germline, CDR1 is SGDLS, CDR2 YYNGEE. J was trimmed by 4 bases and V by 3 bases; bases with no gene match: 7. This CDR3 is CASSAGTALYNEQFF. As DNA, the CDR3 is TGTGCCAGCAGCGCCGGGACAGCCCTGTACAATGAGCAGTTCTTC.

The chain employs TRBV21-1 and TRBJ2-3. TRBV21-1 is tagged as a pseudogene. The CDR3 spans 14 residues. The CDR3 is CATGVRGCTDTQYF. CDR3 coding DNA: TGTGCCACCGGAGTACGGGGCTGCACAGATACGCAGTATTTT.

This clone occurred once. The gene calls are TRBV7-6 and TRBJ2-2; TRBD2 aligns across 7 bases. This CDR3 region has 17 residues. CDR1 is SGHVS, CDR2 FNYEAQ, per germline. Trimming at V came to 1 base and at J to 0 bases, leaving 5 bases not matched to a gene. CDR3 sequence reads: CASSLVAGNANTGELFF. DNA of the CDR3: TGTGCCAGCAGCTTAGTAGCGGGTAACGCGAACACCGGGGAGCTGTTTTTT. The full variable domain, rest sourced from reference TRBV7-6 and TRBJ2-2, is GAGVSQSPRYKVTKRGQDVALRCDPISGHVSLYWYRQALGQGPEFLTYFNYEAQQDKSGLPNDRFSAERPEGSISTLTIQRTEQRDSAMYRCASSLVAGNANTGELFFGEGSRLTVL.

CDR3 in DNA: TGTGCCAGCAGCGTTAACAGGGGGCTCGTTACAAGGACTGAAGCTTTCTTT. Its translation is CASSVNRGLVTRTEAFF. The chain carries TRBV9 and TRBJ1-1; 9 bases align to TRBD1. The CDR3 sequence is 17 residues long. The germline V gene encodes CDR1 SGDLS and CDR2 YYNGEE. J gave up 5 bases and V 2 bases, and 13 bases lay outside the gene matches.

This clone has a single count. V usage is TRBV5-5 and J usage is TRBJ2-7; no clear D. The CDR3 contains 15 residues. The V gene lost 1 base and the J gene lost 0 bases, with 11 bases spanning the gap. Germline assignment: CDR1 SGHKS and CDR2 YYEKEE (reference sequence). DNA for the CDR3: TGTGCCAGCAGCTTGTCGGACCAGAGCTCCTACGAGCAGTACTTC. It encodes CASSLSDQSSYEQYF. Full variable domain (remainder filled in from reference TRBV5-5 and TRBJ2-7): DAGVTQSPTHLIKTRGQQVTLRCSPISGHKSVSWYQQVLGQGPQFIFQYYEKEERGRGNFPDRFSARQFPNYSSELNVNALLLGDSALYLCASSLSDQSSYEQYFGPGTRLTVT.

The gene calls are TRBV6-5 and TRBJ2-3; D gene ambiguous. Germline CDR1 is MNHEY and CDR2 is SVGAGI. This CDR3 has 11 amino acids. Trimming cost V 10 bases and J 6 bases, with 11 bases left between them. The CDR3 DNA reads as TGTGCCATAGGTCGCTCGGATACGCAGTATTTT. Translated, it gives CAIGRSDTQYF.

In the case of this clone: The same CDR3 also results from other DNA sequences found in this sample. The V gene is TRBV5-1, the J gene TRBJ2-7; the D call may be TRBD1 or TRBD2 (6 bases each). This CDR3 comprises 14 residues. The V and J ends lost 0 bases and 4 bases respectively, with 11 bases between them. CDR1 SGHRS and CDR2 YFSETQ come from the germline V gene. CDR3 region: CASSLVRGAYEQYF. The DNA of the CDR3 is TGCGCCAGCAGCTTGGTTAGGGGGGCATACGAGCAGTACTTC.

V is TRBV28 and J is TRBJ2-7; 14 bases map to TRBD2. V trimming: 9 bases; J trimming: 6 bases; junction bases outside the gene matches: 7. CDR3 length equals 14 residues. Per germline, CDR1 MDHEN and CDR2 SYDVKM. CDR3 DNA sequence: TGTGCCAGTGGACTAGCGGGAGGATCGGTCGAGCAGTACTTC. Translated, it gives CASGLAGGSVEQYF.

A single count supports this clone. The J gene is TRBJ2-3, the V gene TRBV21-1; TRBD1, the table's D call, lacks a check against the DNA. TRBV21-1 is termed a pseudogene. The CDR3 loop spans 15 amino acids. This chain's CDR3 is CASSQADTSTDTQYF. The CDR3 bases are TGTGCCAGCTCGCAGGCTGACACTAGCACAGATACGCAGTATTTT.

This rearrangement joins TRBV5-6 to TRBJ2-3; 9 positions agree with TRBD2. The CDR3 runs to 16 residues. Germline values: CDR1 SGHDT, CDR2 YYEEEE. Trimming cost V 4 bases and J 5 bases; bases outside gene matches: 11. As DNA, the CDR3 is TGTGCCAGCAGCCGCCGGACCGCGGGAGGGTTAGATACGCAGTATTTT. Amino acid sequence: CASSRRTAGGLDTQYF.

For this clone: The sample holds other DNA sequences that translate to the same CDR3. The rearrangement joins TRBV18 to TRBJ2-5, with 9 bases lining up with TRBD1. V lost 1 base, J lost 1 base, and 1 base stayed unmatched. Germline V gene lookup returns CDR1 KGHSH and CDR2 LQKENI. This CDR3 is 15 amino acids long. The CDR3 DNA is TGTGCCAGCTCACCACGGACAGGGGTCCAAGAGACCCAGTACTTC. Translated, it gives CASSPRTGVQETQYF. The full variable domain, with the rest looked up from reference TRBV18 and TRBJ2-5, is NAGVMQNPRHLVRRRGQEARLRCSPMKGHSHVYWYRQLPEEGLKFMVYLQKENIIDESGMPKERFSAEFPKEGPSILRIQQVVRGDSAAYFCASSPRTGVQETQYFGPGTRLLVL.

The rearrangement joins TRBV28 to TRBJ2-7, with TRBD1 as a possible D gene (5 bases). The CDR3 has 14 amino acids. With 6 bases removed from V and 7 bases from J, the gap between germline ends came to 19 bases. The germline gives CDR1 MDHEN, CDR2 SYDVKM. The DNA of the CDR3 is TGTGCCAGCAGGATCAGGGTTTCAGGTGGGGAGCAGTACTTC. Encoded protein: CASRIRVSGGEQYF.